The 25 T cell receptor beta chains reported below all come from one sample, sequenced in a study of OX40 agonist ivuxolimab in advanced cancers. Sequenced by immunoSEQ multiplex PCR; TCRdb stores in-frame clones only, minus some. The sample lists around 80,000 clones, about 80% occurring once. This specimen consisted of CD4+ or CD8+ T cells sorted from blood, obtained in a trial of the OX40 agonist ivuxolimab. These receptors were obtained from an adult with an advanced solid tumor such as melanoma, head and neck, liver or kidney cancer.

V is TRBV2 and J is TRBJ1-5, with D perhaps matching TRBD1 (5 bases). This CDR3 has 16 amino acids. Deletions cut 0 bases from V and 2 bases from J, with 11 bases between. Germline assignment: CDR1 SNHLY and CDR2 FYNNEI. The DNA of the CDR3 is TGTGCCAGCAGTGAAGCGCTAGGGGCAGGCAATCAGCCCCAGCATTTT. Translated: CASSEALGAGNQPQHF. Full variable domain (outside the CDR3, taken from reference TRBV2 and TRBJ1-5): EPEVTQTPSHQVTQMGQEVILRCVPISNHLYFYWYRQILGQKVEFLVSFYNNEISEKSEIFDDQFSVERPDGSNFTLKIRSTKLEDSAMYFCASSEALGAGNQPQHFGDGTRLSIL.

The chain employs TRBV19 and TRBJ2-7; possible D gene TRBD1, 6 bases. This CDR3 contains 12 residues. Germline V gene sequence: CDR1 LNHDA, CDR2 SQIVND (reference sequence). V lost 4 bases, J lost 4 bases, and 8 bases lay in between. The CDR3 reads CASSRDTYEQYF. Here the CDR3 DNA reads TGTGCCAGTAGTAGGGACACGTACGAGCAGTACTTC.

CDR3: CASSGTWGRETQYF. In DNA, the CDR3 is TGTGCCAGCAGCGGGACTTGGGGGCGCGAGACCCAGTACTTC. This sequence joins TRBV2 and TRBJ2-5; D is tentatively TRBD1 or TRBD2 (6 bases each). CDR3 length: 14 residues. CDR1 is SNHLY and CDR2 is FYNNEI in the germline V gene. Deletions cut 6 bases from V and 5 bases from J, with 16 bases between.

The chain's CDR3 is CASSLDRGSNQPQHF. CDR3 DNA sequence: TGTGCCAGCAGCTTGGACCGAGGAAGCAATCAGCCCCAGCATTTT. This chain connects TRBV7-9 to TRBJ1-5; D unclear. CDR3 length: 15 residues. Trimming shortened V by 3 bases and J by 1 base, and 10 bases separated the two germline ends. CDR1 is SEHNR, CDR2 FQNEAQ, per germline (reference sequence).

The chain is built from TRBV4-1 and TRBJ2-1; the D gene is possibly TRBD1 (6 bases). The CDR3 loop spans 17 amino acids. Per germline, CDR1 MGHRA and CDR2 YSYEKL. V was trimmed by 2 bases and J by 8 bases, leaving 22 bases between them. The CDR3 region has the DNA TGCGCCAGCAGCCAATTACCCAACCCGGTTCAGGGGCATGAGCAGTTCTTC. Its translation: CASSQLPNPVQGHEQFF.

This rearrangement joins TRBV7-8 to TRBJ2-7, with D hard to call. CDR3 length: 13 residues. The V gene lost 5 bases and the J gene lost 0 bases, with 8 bases spanning the gap. Looked up from germline, CDR1 is SGHVS and CDR2 is FQNEAQ. The CDR3 sequence: CASSPRSSYEQYV. DNA of the CDR3: TGTGCCAGCAGCCCCAGGAGCTCCTACGAGCAGTACGTC.

The chain employs TRBV9 and TRBJ1-3, with D unresolved. The CDR3 consists of 14 residues. Trimming pared 0 bases from V and 0 bases from J, leaving 4 bases between. Germline V gene data show CDR1 as SGDLS and CDR2 as YYNGEE. CDR3: CASSVAPSGNTIYF. CDR3 coding DNA: TGTGCCAGCAGCGTAGCTCCCTCTGGAAACACCATATATTTT. The variable domain in full, with the rest retrieved from reference TRBV9 and TRBJ1-3, is DSGVTQTPKHLITATGQRVTLRCSPRSGDLSVYWYQQSLDQGLQFLIQYYNGEERAKGNILERFSAQQFPDLHSELNLSSLELGDSALYFCASSVAPSGNTIYFGEGSWLTVV.

The chain uses TRBV7-2 and TRBJ2-1, with 10 bases that match TRBD2. Losses at the gene ends were 1 base for V and 2 bases for J; bases not matched to a gene: 8. The CDR3 loop spans 18 amino acids. Per germline, CDR1 SGHTA and CDR2 FQGNSA. CDR3 DNA: TGTGCCAGCAGCTTAGGACTAGCGGGCAAAGGGACCTACAATGAGCAGTTCTTC. It yields the protein CASSLGLAGKGTYNEQFF.

The chain carries TRBV28 and TRBJ2-1; TRBD2 might be the D (6 bases). The CDR3 extends over 13 amino acids. V was clipped by 5 bases and J by 14 bases, with 19 bases between them. Looked up from germline, CDR1 is MDHEN and CDR2 is SYDVKM. DNA for the CDR3: TGTGCCAGCAGTCTCGGGACTGCCCCAGTGGAGTTCTTC. It encodes CASSLGTAPVEFF.

The gene calls are TRBV5-8 and TRBJ2-7, with TRBD1 matching 9 bases. From germline, CDR1 is SGHTS and CDR2 YDEGEE. With 4 bases clipped from V and 0 bases from J, the junction kept 8 bases outside the gene matches. CDR3 size: 16 residues. This chain's CDR3 is CASSESQGASSYEQYV. DNA of the CDR3: TGTGCCAGCAGCGAATCACAGGGGGCTAGCTCCTACGAGCAGTACGTC.

This chain uses TRBV9 with TRBJ1-5, with D possibly being TRBD1 (6 bases). V dropped 3 bases and J dropped 1 base, with 11 bases sitting between them. The CDR3 covers 15 residues. Germline CDR1 and CDR2: SGDLS and YYNGEE. CDR3 bases: TGTGCCAGCAGCGCGACAGGAAAGAGCAATCAGCCCCAGCATTTT. Its protein product is CASSATGKSNQPQHF.

The chain carries TRBV5-1 and TRBJ2-5; 9 nucleotides agree with TRBD1. This CDR3 has 14 amino acids. Germline V gives CDR1 SGHRS, CDR2 YFSETQ. J lost 5 bases, V lost 4 bases, and 6 bases had no gene match. In DNA, the CDR3 is TGCGCCAGCAGCCCGGGACAGGGCTACGAGACCCAGTACTTC. Encoded protein: CASSPGQGYETQYF.

This clone was seen once. V usage is TRBV7-8 and J usage is TRBJ1-6; maybe TRBD1 (6 bases). This CDR3 region has 16 residues. Trimming removed 8 bases from V and 1 base from J, with 15 bases in between. Germline CDR1 is SGHVS and CDR2 is FQNEAQ. CDR3 in DNA: TGTGCCAGCGGGAGGACAGATAGGTCCTATAATTCACCCCTCCACTTT. Encoded protein: CASGRTDRSYNSPLHF.

The V and J genes are TRBV6-4 and TRBJ2-3; D ambiguous. The germline CDR1 and CDR2 sequences are MRHNA and SNTAGT. V was trimmed by 5 bases and J by 0 bases, leaving 9 bases between them. The CDR3 spans 14 residues. CDR3: CASSRTASTDTQYF. DNA for the CDR3: TGTGCCAGCAGTCGTACAGCTAGCACAGATACGCAGTATTTT.

The chain couples TRBV28 to TRBJ2-3; no definite D call. The germline V and J ends were trimmed by 5 bases and 8 bases, with 17 bases remaining between them. Germline values: CDR1 MDHEN, CDR2 SYDVKM. The CDR3 has 14 residues. CDR3 in amino acids: CASSPTSMVATQYF. Written as DNA, the CDR3 is TGTGCCAGCAGTCCTACCAGTATGGTCGCTACGCAGTATTTT.

This chain uses TRBV7-2 with TRBJ2-7; D may be TRBD2 (6 bases). V lost 6 bases and J lost 2, with 14 bases in between. This CDR3 has 14 amino acids. Per the germline V gene, CDR1 is SGHTA and CDR2 is FQGNSA. CDR3 protein: CASRSQRATYEQYF. CDR3 nucleotide sequence: TGTGCCAGCAGGAGTCAGCGGGCAACCTACGAGCAGTACTTC.

The chain recombines TRBV6-6 with TRBJ1-3; D is unresolved. The V gene lost 6 bases and the J gene lost 0 bases, with 9 bases spanning the gap. This CDR3 contains 14 residues. CDR1 and CDR2 from the germline V gene are MNHNY and SVGAGI (reference sequence). CDR3 sequence (DNA): TGTGCCAGCAGAAAAGATAACTCTGGAAACACCATATATTTT. Its protein is CASRKDNSGNTIYF.

The chain recombines TRBV29-1 with TRBJ2-3; TRBD1 might be the D (5 bases). Germline CDR1 reads SQVTM; CDR2 reads ANQGSEA. This CDR3 region has 15 residues. V was cut by 4 bases and J by 7 bases, with 21 bases left in between. CDR3 nucleotide sequence: TGCAGCGTTGTCTACCAGGGCTTGAGTAGGAATACGCAGTATTTT. Protein: CSVVYQGLSRNTQYF.

V and J are TRBV30 and TRBJ2-7; 7 nucleotides match TRBD1. Germline V lookup: CDR1 GTSNPN, CDR2 SVGIG (reference sequence). The CDR3 is 11 residues long. J was trimmed by 8 bases and V by 5 bases; bases with no gene match: 6. The CDR3 DNA reads TGTGCCTGGGGTAACAGGGGCCAGCAGTACGTC. The encoded protein is CAWGNRGQQYV.

The chain is built from TRBV19 and TRBJ2-1; 9 nucleotides agree with TRBD1. The CDR3 contains 17 residues. J gave up 2 bases and V 4 bases, and 9 bases lay outside the gene matches. Germline CDR1 is LNHDA and CDR2 is SQIVND (reference sequence). CDR3 residues: CASSNDRGAHPYNEQFF. Here the CDR3 DNA reads TGTGCCAGTAGTAATGACAGGGGGGCCCATCCCTACAATGAGCAGTTCTTC.

This CDR3 is CASSYMGQSQETQYF. The CDR3 bases are TGTGCCAGCAGTTACATGGGACAGAGCCAAGAGACCCAGTACTTC. The V call is TRBV6-5, the J call TRBJ2-5, with TRBD1 matching 7 bases. CDR3 size: 15 residues. V lost 2 bases, J lost 1 base, and 4 bases stayed unmatched. The germline V gene encodes CDR1 MNHEY and CDR2 SVGAGI.

The J gene is TRBJ1-1, the V gene TRBV5-4; possibly TRBD1 for D (5 bases). The CDR3 is 14 residues long. Germline V gene lookup returns CDR1 SGHNT and CDR2 YYREEE (reference sequence). V was clipped by 0 bases and J by 5 bases, with 11 bases between them. The DNA of the CDR3 is TGTGCCAGCAGCTTGGTAGGGGAGGGAACTGAAGCTTTCTTT. This encodes CASSLVGEGTEAFF.

V is TRBV7-9 and J is TRBJ1-2; D remains ambiguous. V shed 3 bases and J shed 8 bases, with 13 bases lying between them. Germline V CDR1 and CDR2: SEHNR, FQNEAQ (reference sequence). CDR3 size: 13 residues. The CDR3 sequence: CASSFEVGEGYTF. DNA of the CDR3: TGTGCCAGCAGCTTTGAGGTTGGAGAAGGCTACACCTTC.

The chain employs TRBV5-1 and TRBJ2-1; D remains ambiguous. This CDR3 contains 13 residues. Trimming took off 0 bases at V and 6 bases at J, with 7 bases between the two ends. Germline values: CDR1 SGHRS, CDR2 YFSETQ. The CDR3 nucleotides are TGCGCCAGCAGCTTGGGTGCGGCCAATGAGCAGTTCTTC. This gives the protein CASSLGAANEQFF.

V gene TRBV7-9 combines with J gene TRBJ2-1; 10 bases are a match to TRBD2. Germline V CDR1 and CDR2: SEHNR, FQNEAQ (reference sequence). This CDR3 is built from 18 residues. V lost 5 bases and J lost 1; bases outside the gene matches: 11. CDR3 in DNA: TGTGCCAGCAGCCGATCCTATAGCGGGGGGAATTCCTACAATGAGCAGTTCTTC. It encodes CASSRSYSGGNSYNEQFF.